The rows below give T cell receptor beta chains drawn from one sample of a study of technical replicates of blood from a handful of donors. Assay: immunoSEQ multiplex PCR; the TCRdb copy retains only in-frame clones and omits some. This table has tens of thousands of clones, 85% to 95% appearing once. Sequenced sample: T cells isolated from PBMCs. The origin of the receptors is a human donor in good health. The CDR3 runs from the conserved cysteine through the conserved F or W. The order of the fields is V gene, D gene, J gene, clone size, CDR3 DNA, CDR3 protein. A D gene is named only where the DNA matches it firmly. For some rows the clone size is stated as once, few or many, or as a class when expanded; others skip it.

TRBV28	.	TRBJ1-1	.	TGTGCCAGCAGTCCGTCGGGGAGGGGAGTAGCTGAAGCTTTCTTT	CASSPSGRGVAEAFF
TRBV7-9	.	TRBJ1-6	.	TGTGCCAGCAGCTTGACAGATTATAATTCACCCCTCCACTTT	CASSLTDYNSPLHF
TRBV10-3	TRBD1	TRBJ1-3	.	TGTGCCATCAATAATCCTGGGACAGGCCAAAACACCATATATTTT	CAINNPGTGQNTIYF
TRBV5-1	TRBD2	TRBJ2-3	.	TGCGCCAGCAGCTTGGGGACTAGCGGGGGCACAGATACGCAGTATTTT	CASSLGTSGGTDTQYF
TRBV29-1	.	TRBJ2-1	.	TGCAGCCTTCGGGTCTCGAGCTCCTACAATGAGCAGTTCTTC	CSLRVSSSYNEQFF
TRBV29-1	TRBD1	TRBJ2-7	.	TGCAGCGTTGTGGGACAGCCAAAATTTGACGAGCAGTACTTC	CSVVGQPKFDEQYF
TRBV7-9	TRBD1	TRBJ2-7	.	TGTGCCAGCAGCTCCCCCCGGGGGACAGGCGAGCAGTACTTC	CASSSPRGTGEQYF
TRBV5-1	TRBD1	TRBJ1-3	.	TGCGCCAGCAAAGGAGGGACAGGGGCTGGAAACACCATATATTTT	CASKGGTGAGNTIYF
TRBV2	TRBD1	TRBJ1-1	.	TGTGCCAGCGGTGGGACAGGGAAGAACACTGAAGCTTTCTTT	CASGGTGKNTEAFF
TRBV7-9	.	TRBJ2-7	once	TGTGCCAGCAGCTTTGACAGTTCCTACGAGCAGTACTTC	CASSFDSSYEQYF
TRBV19	TRBD1	TRBJ2-7	.	TGTGCCAGTAGTTTGGGACAGGGGTTCTACGAGCAGTACTTC	CASSLGQGFYEQYF
TRBV5-1	TRBD2	TRBJ2-2	once	TGCGCCAGCAGCTTGGCACTAGCGGGGGTCTCGAACACCGGGGAGCTGTTTTTT	CASSLALAGVSNTGELFF
TRBV5-4	.	TRBJ2-7	.	TGTGCCAGCAGCTTGTCCGGGGGTGGGAGCTCCTACGAGCAGTACTTC	CASSLSGGGSSYEQYF
TRBV5-6	TRBD2	TRBJ2-1	.	TGTGCCAGCAGCTTTAAAGGGACTAGTGAGGGTCCTTACAATGAGCAGTTCTTC	CASSFKGTSEGPYNEQFF
TRBV6-1	.	TRBJ1-2	once	TGTGCCAGCAGTGAACTCGCGGTCCTTCGATATGGCTACACCTTC	CASSELAVLRYGYTF
TRBV28	.	TRBJ2-3	.	TGTGCCAGCAGTTTGATCTTTGAGGGCACAGATACGCAGTATTTT	CASSLIFEGTDTQYF
TRBV4-2	.	TRBJ2-2	.	TGTGCCAGCAGCCAAGATCGGCGGTACACCGGGGAGCTGTTTTTT	CASSQDRRYTGELFF
TRBV7-9	.	TRBJ1-6	.	TGTGCCAGCAGCTTCCGGAGCTCCTATAATTCACCCCTCCACTTT	CASSFRSSYNSPLHF
TRBV7-3	TRBD2	TRBJ2-3	.	TGTGCCAGCAGCCTGACTAGCGGGGGGGCCGGTATCACAGATACGCAGTATTTT	CASSLTSGGAGITDTQYF
TRBV9	.	TRBJ2-1	.	TGTGCCAGCAGCGGAGACGGGGAGCAGTTCTTC	CASSGDGEQFF
TRBV19	TRBD1	TRBJ2-1	once	TGTGCCAGTAGTAGGGGACAGTCCAATGAGCAGTTCTTC	CASSRGQSNEQFF
TRBV20-1	.	TRBJ1-5	.	TGCAGTGCGTTCACGGGTGGTCCCCAGCATTTT	CSAFTGGPQHF
TRBV7-8	TRBD1	TRBJ2-7	.	TGTGCCAGCACCCTGACAGGGGCCTCCTACGAGCAGTACTTC	CASTLTGASYEQYF
TRBV11-3	TRBD2	TRBJ2-2	.	TGTGCCAGCAGCAGAGGGACTAGCGGTAGCACCGGGGAGCTGTTTTTT	CASSRGTSGSTGELFF
TRBV10-3	.	TRBJ2-1	.	TGTGCCATCAGTGAGAGTTTGAGGGTACCCCAAGGTGAGCAGTTCTTC	CAISESLRVPQGEQFF
TRBV7-9	TRBD1	TRBJ2-3	.	TGTGCCAGCAGCTTTTGGACAGGGAGCGATACGCAGTATTTT	CASSFWTGSDTQYF
TRBV5-1	TRBD1	TRBJ2-7	.	TGCGCCAGCAGCTCCGGGACAGGGCCCGAGCAGTACTTC	CASSSGTGPEQYF
TRBV7-2	TRBD1	TRBJ1-5	few	TGTGCCAGCAGCTTCGGGACAGGGAGCCTTTTCAGCAATCAGCCCCAGCATTTT	CASSFGTGSLFSNQPQHF
TRBV19	TRBD1	TRBJ1-5	.	TGTGCCAGTAGTCTAATCCCGGGACAGGGGGGTTTCAGCAATCAGCCCCAGCATTTT	CASSLIPGQGGFSNQPQHF
TRBV9	TRBD1	TRBJ1-2	.	TGTGCCAGCAGCTCCCCGGACAGGGGGAATGGAGGCTACACCTTC	CASSSPDRGNGGYTF
TRBV4-1	.	TRBJ2-7	once	TGCGCCAGCAGCTACCAACCTAGGGGCCCATACCCCTACGAGCAGTACTTC	CASSYQPRGPYPYEQYF
TRBV6-5	TRBD2	TRBJ2-7	.	TGTGCCAGTAGAGCTAGCGGGAGACAACTTAGGGAGCAGTACTTC	CASRASGRQLREQYF
TRBV21-1	.	TRBJ1-5	.	TGTGCCAGCATCCCTCTACACAGAAATCAGCCCCAGCATTTT	CASIPLHRNQPQHF
TRBV10-2	.	TRBJ1-1	.	TGCGCCAGCAGTGAGTCTTGGAGGAACACTGAAGCTTTCTTT	CASSESWRNTEAFF
TRBV5-8	TRBD1	TRBJ1-3	.	TGTGCCAGCAGCTCTTACCGGGACAGGGTTGGAAACACCATATATTTT	CASSSYRDRVGNTIYF
TRBV27	TRBD1	TRBJ2-1	.	TGTGCCAGCAGTTTAGGGGGACAGCACTACAATGAGCAGTTCTTC	CASSLGGQHYNEQFF
TRBV15	.	TRBJ1-4	once	TGTGCCACCAGCAGAGACGGCGGGGATGAAAAACTGTTTTTT	CATSRDGGDEKLFF
TRBV9	.	TRBJ1-1	.	TGTGCCAGCACCGTTGGACCAATTCCGGGGATTGAAGCTTTCTTT	CASTVGPIPGIEAFF
TRBV28	TRBD1	TRBJ1-2	.	TGTGCCATCCTGCCCGGGACAGGATATGGCTACACCTTC	CAILPGTGYGYTF
TRBV6-1	.	TRBJ1-1	.	TGTGCCAGCATTGTGGCAGGGTGGGGCACTGAAGCTTTCTTT	CASIVAGWGTEAFF
TRBV5-6	TRBD2	TRBJ2-3	.	TGTGCCAGCAGCTTGGCCCCGGGACTAGGTTTCGATACGCAGTATTTT	CASSLAPGLGFDTQYF
TRBV30	.	TRBJ2-5	.	TGTGCCTGGAGTGTACACGTCCCCCGGACCCAGTACTTC	CAWSVHVPRTQYF
TRBV4-1	.	TRBJ1-2	.	TGCGCCAGCAGCCAAGAAGGCAGGTCCTATGGCTACACCTTC	CASSQEGRSYGYTF
TRBV10-1	TRBD2	TRBJ2-1	once	TGCGCCAGCAGTGAGTCGACTCTGCTAGCGGGGGTTACCTACAATGAGCAGTTCTTC	CASSESTLLAGVTYNEQFF
TRBV9	TRBD1	TRBJ2-6	.	TGTGCCAGCAGCGCACGGGGGACAGGCTTCTCTGGGGCCAACGTCCTGACTTTC	CASSARGTGFSGANVLTF
TRBV5-4	.	TRBJ1-2	.	TGTGCCAGCAGCTTGGGTACAGGGAGCTATGGCTACACCTTC	CASSLGTGSYGYTF
TRBV7-5	.	TRBJ1-5	once	TGTGTCAGAAGCTTAGCGACACAGCCCCAGCATTTT	CVRSLATQPQHF
TRBV10-1	TRBD2	TRBJ2-1	once	TGCGCCAGCAGTGTTGGACTAGCGGGGGGGATCTCCTACAATGAGCAGTTCTTC	CASSVGLAGGISYNEQFF
TRBV4-1	TRBD1	TRBJ1-1	.	TGCGCCAGTCGGGACAGAAGAATGAACACTGAAGCTTTCTTT	CASRDRRMNTEAFF
TRBV19	.	TRBJ2-3	.	TGTGCCAGTAGTCCCCTTGCGGGTGGCACAGATACGCAGTATTTT	CASSPLAGGTDTQYF
TRBV30	.	TRBJ2-3	.	TGTGCCTGGACCTCCCCCCAGGGGAATACGCAGTATTTT	CAWTSPQGNTQYF
TRBV27	.	TRBJ2-7	.	TGTGCCAGCAGCTTTCAGGGGGGAACCTACGAGCAGTACTTC	CASSFQGGTYEQYF
TRBV25-1	.	TRBJ2-7	.	TGTGCCAGCAGTGGAGACAGCTACGAGCAGTACTTC	CASSGDSYEQYF
TRBV29-1	.	TRBJ2-4	.	TGCAGCGTTGAATCCGGGTCGGGCATTCAGTACTTC	CSVESGSGIQYF